This T cell receptor (beta chain) was sequenced during a study of chemoradiotherapy in HPV16-positive cancers. Study-wide results and caveats: Functional assays defining HPV-specific T cells used only a couple of HPV16-positive patients. Non-HPV-specific T cells did not expand in tumors during treatment, whereas candidate HPV-specific clones and E7-related motifs did. Better recurrence-free survival went with HPV-responsive T-cell expansion in HPV16-positive patients.

Remarks on this clone: The target antigen is unknown.

This CDR3 contains 15 residues. Per germline, CDR1 SGHDT and CDR2 YYEEEE. The V and J ends lost 7 bases and 2 bases respectively, with 16 bases between them. Assay used: immunoSEQ multiplex PCR; TCRdb lists only in-frame clones, some missing. In the table there are 30,000 or so clones, more than 75% of which are singletons. Sequencing was performed on blood, taken from a patient who underwent chemoradiotherapy. This clonotype originated in a human donor with HPV-associated anogenital cancer. This chain joins TRBV5-6 and TRBJ1-3; perhaps TRBD1 as D (6 bases). The CDR3: CASSKPGTTGNTIYF. For the CDR3, the DNA is TGTGCCAGCTCGAAGCCGGGGACAACTGGAAACACCATATATTTT.